In its sample, the clone carrying this T cell receptor beta chain was seen a few times. Its antigen remains unidentified. The sample is drawn from a study of CD8+CD57+ T cells in acquired aplastic anemia. About the study: Where healthy donors were concerned, CD4+ cells averaged roughly 11 million reads. Points from the study as a whole: Sharing between patients and controls was observed for twenty-nine CD8+ CDR3 sequences. No significant difference in CD8+ Simpson's diversity was found between patients and controls.

The germline V gene has CDR1 WSHSY and CDR2 SAAADI. Between the trimmed V and J ends, which lost 2 bases and 7 bases, there was a span of 11 bases. The CDR3 runs to 13 residues. Researchers used genomic DNA as the template to profile TCR beta VDJ and CDR3. Each CDR3 protein gets one entry after TCRdb re-called the reads with MiXCR. Seen here are 150,000 to 200,000 distinct CDR3 sequences, approximately 43% observed once, and the top ten hold about 1.1%. The chain has TRBV10-2 and TRBJ1-2; possibly TRBD1 for D (5 bases). This receptor was identified in a human donor in good health. Sequences were obtained from sorted CD4+, CD8+, or CD8+CD57+ T cells (not recorded which) from PBMCs. DNA for the CDR3: TGCGCCAGCAGTGAGGCTAGGGGATTTGGCTACACCTTC. Translated: CASSEARGFGYTF.